The clone carrying this T cell receptor (beta chain) appeared a few times. Its antigen remains unidentified. This sample is part of a study of CD8 T cells in ankylosing spondylitis. General study points: Disease-linked clones had a CD8+ phenotype and relatively low frequency in peripheral blood. Characteristic, it appeared, of ankylosing spondylitis blood was a TCR beta motif of roughly eight highly homologous variants. Matched ankylosing spondylitis synovial fluid reportedly showed significant enrichment of disease-linked clones.

Scientists made TCR beta libraries using quantitative 5'-RACE with molecular barcodes. TCRdb itself ran the 5' RACE reads through MiXCR, one entry per CDR3 protein. The table lists more than 250,000 distinct CDR3 sequences, around 10% of them singletons. The V end lost 3 bases, the J end lost 0 bases, and 10 bases lay between the germline ends. Germline V gene data show CDR1 as SGHRS and CDR2 as YFSETQ. CDR3 length equals 14 residues. This chain connects TRBV5-1 to TRBJ2-7; a weak D match, TRBD1 (5 bases). This sequence was found in a female donor with ankylosing spondylitis or in good health (not recorded which). The sequenced sample consisted of blood, either unsorted or a sorted T cell fraction (not recorded which). Here the CDR3 reads CASSYTGVSYEQYF. For the CDR3, the DNA is TGCGCCAGCAGCTACACAGGAGTCTCCTACGAGCAGTACTTC.